Reported below is one T cell receptor (beta chain). Sequencing used immunoSEQ multiplex PCR; TCRdb keeps in-frame clones, though not all of them. Of approximately 130,000 clones in the sample, around 92% were seen once. This record comes from a study of T cell responses to AZD1222 COVID-19 vaccine. This CDR3 has 15 residues. The V gene's germline CDR1 is SGHRS and CDR2 YFSETQ. Deletions cut 4 bases from V and 3 bases from J, with 14 bases between. Sequenced material: peripheral blood, taken on day 0 of AZD1222 vaccination. The chain carries TRBV5-1 and TRBJ2-1; tentatively, D is TRBD2 (7 bases). This clonotype was sampled from an adult in good health. CDR3 coding DNA: TGCGCCAGCAGCGCCCCGGGGGGCCACTACAATGAGCAGTTCTTC. The encoded protein is CASSAPGGHYNEQFF.